The 5 T cell receptor beta chains listed next were all sequenced from one sample in a study of T-cell reconstitution after alpha-beta-depleted transplantation in children. The TCRbeta library incorporated unique molecular identifiers. TCRdb re-analysed the PCR reads in MiXCR, keeping a single row per CDR3 protein. The sample lists approximately 93,000 distinct CDR3 sequences, approximately 9.2% occurring once. Sample: PBMCs from the stem cell graft donor, taken from the stem cell graft. The receptors stem from a human donor who donated a stem cell graft to a child with congenital amegakaryocytic thrombocytopenia.

This clonotype has at least ten counts. Without the conserved terminal phenylalanine or tryptophan, this CDR3 likely stems from a read error. Because the CDR3's place on the DNA is in doubt, the DNA is left out and the CDR3 is given as listed by TCRdb. The V gene is TRBV29-1, the J gene TRBJ1-2; no check of the table's D call, TRBD1, against the DNA was made. Including both end residues, the CDR3 is 13 amino acids long. Germline assignment: CDR1 SQVTM and CDR2 ANQGSEA. This chain's CDR3 is CSVDLTGTGRLLV.

The sample holds many counts of this clonotype. The chain links TRBV5-1 to TRBJ2-3; D is ambiguous. This CDR3 has 14 residues. Germline values: CDR1 SGHRS, CDR2 YFSETQ. V lost 4 bases, J lost 2 bases, and 11 bases lay in between. The CDR3 spells CASSTGRDTDTQYF. DNA of the CDR3: TGCGCCAGCAGCACTGGACGTGACACAGATACGCAGTATTTT.

This clonotype showed up many times. V gene TRBV5-1 combines with J gene TRBJ2-1; D ambiguous. The germline V and J ends were trimmed by 0 bases and 9 bases, with 13 bases remaining between them. Germline CDR1 reads SGHRS; CDR2 reads YFSETQ. The CDR3 length is 14 residues. This chain's CDR3 is CASSLAAGVGEQFF. In DNA form, the CDR3 reads TGCGCCAGCAGCTTGGCCGCTGGGGTCGGTGAGCAGTTCTTC.

Ten or more counts support this clonotype. The CDR3 sequence is CASSLRITGELFF. The CDR3 bases are TGTGCCAGCAGCTTAAGGATCACCGGGGAGCTGTTTTTT. J is TRBJ2-2 and V is TRBV5-6; D remains unclear. Germline V gene lookup returns CDR1 SGHDT and CDR2 YYEEEE. V shed 2 bases and J shed 4 bases, with 6 bases lying between them. This CDR3 contains 13 residues.

This clonotype was seen a single time. This clone may be a read error of a much larger clone one base away. V gene TRBV6-5 combines with J gene TRBJ2-1; tentatively, D is TRBD2 (5 bases). The germline CDR1 and CDR2 sequences are MNHEY and SVGAGI. Trimming removed 3 bases at V and 4 bases at J, with 10 bases between. The CDR3 consists of 14 residues. Here the CDR3 DNA reads TGTGCCAGCAGTTATTGGGAGCGGTACAATGAGCAGTTCTTC. Residues: CASSYWERYNEQFF.